The sequence of this T cell receptor (beta chain) was determined in a study of blood T cell repertoires in COVID-19. Overall study context: Sources were T cells, B-cell-depleted T cells, or PBMCs; the material itself was cDNA or gDNA.

This clone was seen only a few times. Original analysis: Scientists estimated how many nucleated cells there were by amplifying reference gene primers. The assay was immunoSEQ multiplex PCR, and TCRdb's table has in-frame clones only and misses some. That table gives V, J and clone size, and the DNA gave D and trimming. Of a few hundred thousand clones in the sample, about 90% are singletons; the top ten hold 1% to 1.5%. Germline lookup yields CDR1 LNHNV and CDR2 YYDKDF (reference sequence). CDR3 length equals 17 residues. The V and J ends lost 0 bases and 0 bases respectively, with 12 bases between them. Membership in each cohort depended on participant-reported clinical history.

Sample: PBMCs or T cells enriched from blood (not recorded which). This chain links TRBV15 with TRBJ1-3, with D possibly being TRBD1 (6 bases). The source is a human donor in a cohort exposed to, infected with or recovered from COVID-19 (not recorded which). The donor label of this sample is uncertain. The CDR3 loop is CATSREGGTFSGNTIYF. The CDR3 DNA reads TGTGCCACCAGCAGAGAGGGGGGGACATTCTCTGGAAACACCATATATTTT.